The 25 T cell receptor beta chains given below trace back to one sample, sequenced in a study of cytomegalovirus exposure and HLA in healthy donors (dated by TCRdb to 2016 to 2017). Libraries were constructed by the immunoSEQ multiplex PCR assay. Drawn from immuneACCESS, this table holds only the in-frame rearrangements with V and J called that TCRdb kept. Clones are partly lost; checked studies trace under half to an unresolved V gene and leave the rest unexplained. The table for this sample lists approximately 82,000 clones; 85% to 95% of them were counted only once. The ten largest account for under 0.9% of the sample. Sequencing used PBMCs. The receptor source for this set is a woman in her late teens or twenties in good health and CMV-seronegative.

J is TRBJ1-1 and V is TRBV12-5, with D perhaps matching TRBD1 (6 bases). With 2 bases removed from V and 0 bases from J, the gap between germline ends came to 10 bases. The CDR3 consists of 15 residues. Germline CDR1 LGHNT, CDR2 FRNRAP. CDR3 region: CASGLSGQMNTEAFF. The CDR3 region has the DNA TGTGCTAGTGGTTTGTCTGGACAGATGAACACTGAAGCTTTCTTT.

The CDR3 loop reads CASSYPALGVYEQYF. CDR3 nucleotide sequence: TGTGCCAGCAGTTACCCTGCCTTAGGGGTCTACGAGCAGTACTTC. The chain has TRBV6-5 and TRBJ2-7; maybe TRBD1 (5 bases). CDR3 length: 15 residues. Trimming pared 2 bases from V and 3 bases from J, leaving 14 bases between. CDR1 and CDR2 (germline): MNHEY, SVGAGI.

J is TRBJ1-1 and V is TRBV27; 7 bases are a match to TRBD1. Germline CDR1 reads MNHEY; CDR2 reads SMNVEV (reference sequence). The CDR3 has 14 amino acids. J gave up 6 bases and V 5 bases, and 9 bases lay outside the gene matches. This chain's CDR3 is CASSKRTGVPEAFF. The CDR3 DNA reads TGTGCCAGCAGTAAGCGTACAGGGGTACCTGAAGCTTTCTTT.

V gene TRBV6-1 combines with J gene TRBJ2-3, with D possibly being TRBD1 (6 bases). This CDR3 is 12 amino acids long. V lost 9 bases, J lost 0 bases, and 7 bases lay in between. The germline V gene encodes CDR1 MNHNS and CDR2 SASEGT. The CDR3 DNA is TGTGCCAGTACAGGGAGCACAGATACGCAGTATTTT. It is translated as CASTGSTDTQYF.

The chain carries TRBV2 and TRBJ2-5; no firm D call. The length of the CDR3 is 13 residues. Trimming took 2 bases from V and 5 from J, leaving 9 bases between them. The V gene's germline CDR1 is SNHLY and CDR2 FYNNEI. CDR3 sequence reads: CASSELPGETQYF. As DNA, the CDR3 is TGTGCCAGCAGTGAATTACCCGGGGAGACCCAGTACTTC.

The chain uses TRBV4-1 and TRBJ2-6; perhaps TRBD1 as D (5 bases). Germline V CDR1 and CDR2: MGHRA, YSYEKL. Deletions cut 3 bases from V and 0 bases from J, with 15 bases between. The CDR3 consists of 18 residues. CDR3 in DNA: TGCGCCAGCAGCCACCCCGTACAGGAAACCTCTGGGGCCAACGTCCTGACTTTC. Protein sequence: CASSHPVQETSGANVLTF.

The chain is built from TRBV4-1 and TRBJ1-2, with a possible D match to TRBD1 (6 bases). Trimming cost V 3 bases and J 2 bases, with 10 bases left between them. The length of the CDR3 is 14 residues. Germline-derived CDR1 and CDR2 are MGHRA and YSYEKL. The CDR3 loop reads CASSQTGQNYGYTF. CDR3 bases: TGCGCCAGCAGCCAGACAGGACAGAACTATGGCTACACCTTC.

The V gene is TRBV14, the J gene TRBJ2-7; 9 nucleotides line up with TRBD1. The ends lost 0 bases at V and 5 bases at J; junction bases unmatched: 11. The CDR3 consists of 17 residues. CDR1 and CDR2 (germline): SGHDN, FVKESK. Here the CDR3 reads CASSQDWQGTGIHEQYF. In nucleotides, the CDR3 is TGTGCCAGCAGCCAAGATTGGCAGGGGACAGGGATACACGAGCAGTACTTC.

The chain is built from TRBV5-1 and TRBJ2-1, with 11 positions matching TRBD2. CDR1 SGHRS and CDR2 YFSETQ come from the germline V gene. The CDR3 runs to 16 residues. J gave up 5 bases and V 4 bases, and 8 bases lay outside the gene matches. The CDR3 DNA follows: TGCGCCAGCAGCGGTAGCGGGAGGGCCGGGGACAATGAGCAGTTCTTC. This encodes CASSGSGRAGDNEQFF.

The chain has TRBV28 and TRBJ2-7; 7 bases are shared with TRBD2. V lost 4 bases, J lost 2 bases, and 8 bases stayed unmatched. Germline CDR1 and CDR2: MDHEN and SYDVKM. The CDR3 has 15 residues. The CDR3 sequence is CASSSGLEGTYEQYF. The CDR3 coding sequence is TGTGCCAGCAGTTCCGGACTAGAGGGGACCTACGAGCAGTACTTC.

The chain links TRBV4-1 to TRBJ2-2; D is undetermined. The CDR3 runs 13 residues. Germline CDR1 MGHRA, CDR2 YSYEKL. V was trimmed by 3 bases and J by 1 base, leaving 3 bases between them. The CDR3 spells CASSHLNTGELFF. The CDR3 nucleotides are TGCGCCAGCAGCCACCTGAACACCGGGGAGCTGTTTTTT.

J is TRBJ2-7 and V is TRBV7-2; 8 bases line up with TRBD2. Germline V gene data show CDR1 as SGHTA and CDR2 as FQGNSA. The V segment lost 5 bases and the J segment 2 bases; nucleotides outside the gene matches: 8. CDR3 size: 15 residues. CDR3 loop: CASSTIAGSTYEQYF. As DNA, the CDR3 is TGTGCCAGCAGCACTATAGCGGGATCCACCTACGAGCAGTACTTC.

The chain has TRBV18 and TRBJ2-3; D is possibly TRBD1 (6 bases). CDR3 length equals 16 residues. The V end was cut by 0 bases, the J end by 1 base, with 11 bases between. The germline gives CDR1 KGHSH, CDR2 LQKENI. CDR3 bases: TGTGCCAGCTCACCACCCCCAGGGGTAGGCACAGATACGCAGTATTTT. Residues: CASSPPPGVGTDTQYF.

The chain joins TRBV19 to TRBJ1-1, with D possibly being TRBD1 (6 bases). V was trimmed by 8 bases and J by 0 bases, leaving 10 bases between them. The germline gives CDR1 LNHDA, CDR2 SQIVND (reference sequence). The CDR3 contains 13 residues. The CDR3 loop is CASSGQMNTEAFF. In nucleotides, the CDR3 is TGTGCCAGTTCTGGACAGATGAACACTGAAGCTTTCTTT.

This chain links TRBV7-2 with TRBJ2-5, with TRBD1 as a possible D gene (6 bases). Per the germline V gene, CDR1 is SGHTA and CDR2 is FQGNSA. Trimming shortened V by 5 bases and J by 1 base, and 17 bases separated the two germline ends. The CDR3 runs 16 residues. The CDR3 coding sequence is TGTGCCAGCAGCCTGGCGAGGACAGAGGCCCAAGAGACCCAGTACTTC. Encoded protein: CASSLARTEAQETQYF. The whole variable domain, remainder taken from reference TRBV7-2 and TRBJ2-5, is GAGVSQSPSNKVTEKGKDVELRCDPISGHTALYWYRQSLGQGLEFLIYFQGNSAPDKSGLPSDRFSAERTGGSVSTLTIQRTQQEDSAVYLCASSLARTEAQETQYFGPGTRLLVL.

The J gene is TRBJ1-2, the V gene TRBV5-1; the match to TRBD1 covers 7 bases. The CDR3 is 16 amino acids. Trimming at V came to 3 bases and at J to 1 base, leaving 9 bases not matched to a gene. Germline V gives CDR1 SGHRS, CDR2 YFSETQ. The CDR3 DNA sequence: TGCGCCAGCAGCTGGAGGGGACAGCAAGTTAACTATGGCTACACCTTC. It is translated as CASSWRGQQVNYGYTF. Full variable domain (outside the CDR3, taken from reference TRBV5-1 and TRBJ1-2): KAGVTQTPRYLIKTRGQQVTLSCSPISGHRSVSWYQQTPGQGLQFLFEYFSETQRNKGNFPGRFSGRQFSNSRSEMNVSTLELGDSALYLCASSWRGQQVNYGYTFGSGTRLTVV.

CDR3 amino acids: CASSREGVETQYF. The CDR3 nucleotides are TGTGCCAGCAGCAGGGAGGGGGTAGAGACCCAGTACTTC. The chain recombines TRBV5-6 with TRBJ2-5; D might be TRBD2 (7 bases). This CDR3 has 13 amino acids. Trimming took off 4 bases at V and 4 bases at J, with 11 bases between the two ends. The germline CDR1 and CDR2 sequences are SGHDT and YYEEEE.

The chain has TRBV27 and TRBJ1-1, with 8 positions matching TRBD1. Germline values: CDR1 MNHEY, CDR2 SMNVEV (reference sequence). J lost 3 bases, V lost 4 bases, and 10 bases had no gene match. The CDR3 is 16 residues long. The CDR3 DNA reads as TGTGCCAGCAGTTCCTACTCGACAGGGGCGTACACTGAAGCTTTCTTT. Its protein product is CASSSYSTGAYTEAFF.

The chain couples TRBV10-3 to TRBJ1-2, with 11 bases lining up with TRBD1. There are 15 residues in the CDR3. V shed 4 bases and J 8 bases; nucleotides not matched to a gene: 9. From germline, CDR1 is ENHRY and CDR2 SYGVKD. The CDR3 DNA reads TGTGCCATCAGTGCTCCCCCCGGGACAGGGGGGGGCTACACCTTC. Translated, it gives CAISAPPGTGGGYTF.

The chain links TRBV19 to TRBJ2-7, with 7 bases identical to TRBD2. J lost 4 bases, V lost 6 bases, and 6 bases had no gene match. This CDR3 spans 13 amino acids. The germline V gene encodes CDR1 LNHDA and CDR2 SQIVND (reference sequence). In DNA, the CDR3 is TGTGCCAGTAGAAACGCGGGAGCTTACGAGCAGTACTTC. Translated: CASRNAGAYEQYF. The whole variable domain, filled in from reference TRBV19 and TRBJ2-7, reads DGGITQSPKYLFRKEGQNVTLSCEQNLNHDAMYWYRQDPGQGLRLIYYSQIVNDFQKGDIAEGYSVSREKKESFPLTVTSAQKNPTAFYLCASRNAGAYEQYFGPGTRLTVT.

CDR3 residues: CASSDPGIIIDTQYF. Written as DNA, the CDR3 is TGTGCCAGCAGCGATCCCGGGATTATAATCGATACGCAGTATTTT. The V call is TRBV11-2, the J call TRBJ2-3; the D gene is possibly TRBD2 (5 bases). V was trimmed by 5 bases and J by 6 bases, leaving 18 bases between them. Germline V gene sequence: CDR1 SGHAT, CDR2 FQNNGV. The CDR3 covers 15 residues.

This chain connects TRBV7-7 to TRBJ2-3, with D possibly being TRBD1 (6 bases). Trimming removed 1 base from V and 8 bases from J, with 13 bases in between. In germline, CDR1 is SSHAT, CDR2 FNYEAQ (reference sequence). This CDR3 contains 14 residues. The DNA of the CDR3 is TGTGCCAGCAGCTTAGATGAGACAGGTGGTACGCAGTATTTT. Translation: CASSLDETGGTQYF.

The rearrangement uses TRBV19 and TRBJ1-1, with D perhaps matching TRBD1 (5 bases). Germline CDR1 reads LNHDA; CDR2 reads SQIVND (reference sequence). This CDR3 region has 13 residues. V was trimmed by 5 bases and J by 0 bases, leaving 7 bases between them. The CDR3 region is CASSATVNTEAFF. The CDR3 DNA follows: TGTGCCAGTAGTGCGACAGTGAACACTGAAGCTTTCTTT.

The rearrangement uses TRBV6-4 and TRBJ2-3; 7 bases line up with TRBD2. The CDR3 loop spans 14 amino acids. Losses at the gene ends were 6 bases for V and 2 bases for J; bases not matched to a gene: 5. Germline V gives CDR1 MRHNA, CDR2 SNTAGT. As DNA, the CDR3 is TGTGCCAGCAGCGGCGGGGGAAACACAGATACGCAGTATTTT. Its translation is CASSGGGNTDTQYF.

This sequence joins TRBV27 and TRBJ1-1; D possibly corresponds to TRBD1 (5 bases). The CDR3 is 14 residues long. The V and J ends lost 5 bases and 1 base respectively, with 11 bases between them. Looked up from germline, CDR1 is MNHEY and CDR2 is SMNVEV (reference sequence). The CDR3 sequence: CASSPVDRNTEAFF. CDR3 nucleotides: TGTGCCAGCAGTCCAGTCGACAGGAACACTGAAGCTTTCTTT.